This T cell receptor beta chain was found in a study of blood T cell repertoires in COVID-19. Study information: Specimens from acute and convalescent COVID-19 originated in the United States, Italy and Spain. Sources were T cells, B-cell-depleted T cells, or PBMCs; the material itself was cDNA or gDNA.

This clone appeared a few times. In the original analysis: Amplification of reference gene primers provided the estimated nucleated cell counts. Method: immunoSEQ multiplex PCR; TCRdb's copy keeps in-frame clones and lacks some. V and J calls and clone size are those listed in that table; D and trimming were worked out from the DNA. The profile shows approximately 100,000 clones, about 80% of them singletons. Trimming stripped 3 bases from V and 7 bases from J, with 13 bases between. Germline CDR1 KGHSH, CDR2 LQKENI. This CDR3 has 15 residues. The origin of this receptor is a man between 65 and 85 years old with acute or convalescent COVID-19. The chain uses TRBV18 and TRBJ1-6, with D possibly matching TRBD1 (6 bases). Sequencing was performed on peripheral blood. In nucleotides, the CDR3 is TGTGCCAGCTCACCGGGACGCCAGGGGAATTCACCCCTCCACTTT. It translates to CASSPGRQGNSPLHF.